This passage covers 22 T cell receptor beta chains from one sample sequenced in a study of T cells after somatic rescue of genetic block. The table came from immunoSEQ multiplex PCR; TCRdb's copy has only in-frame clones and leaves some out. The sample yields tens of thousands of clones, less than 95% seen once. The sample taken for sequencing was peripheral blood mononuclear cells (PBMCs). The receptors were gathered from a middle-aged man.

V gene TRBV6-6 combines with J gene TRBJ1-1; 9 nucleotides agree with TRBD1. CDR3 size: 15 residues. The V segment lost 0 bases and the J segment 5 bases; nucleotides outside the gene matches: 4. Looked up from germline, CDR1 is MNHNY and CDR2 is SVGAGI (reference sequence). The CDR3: CASSYSGQGGTEAFF. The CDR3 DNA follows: TGTGCCAGCAGTTACTCGGGACAGGGAGGGACTGAAGCTTTCTTT.

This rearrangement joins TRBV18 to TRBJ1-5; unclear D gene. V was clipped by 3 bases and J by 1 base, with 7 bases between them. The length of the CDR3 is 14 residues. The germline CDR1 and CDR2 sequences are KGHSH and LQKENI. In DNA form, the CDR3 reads TGTGCCAGCTCACCCTCAGCAAGCAATCAGCCCCAGCATTTT. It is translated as CASSPSASNQPQHF.

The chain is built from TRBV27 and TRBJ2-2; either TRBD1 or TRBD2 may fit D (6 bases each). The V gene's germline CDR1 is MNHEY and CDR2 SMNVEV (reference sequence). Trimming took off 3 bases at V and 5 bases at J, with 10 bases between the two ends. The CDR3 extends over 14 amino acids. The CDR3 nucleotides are TGTGCCAGCAGTTTCCGGGGGCGGACCGGGGAGCTGTTTTTT. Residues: CASSFRGRTGELFF.

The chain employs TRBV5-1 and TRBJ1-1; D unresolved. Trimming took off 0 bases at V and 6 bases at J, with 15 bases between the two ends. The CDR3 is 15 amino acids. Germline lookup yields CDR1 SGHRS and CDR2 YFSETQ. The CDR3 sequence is CASSLETYRVAEAFF. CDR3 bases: TGCGCCAGCAGCTTGGAGACCTACCGGGTCGCTGAAGCTTTCTTT. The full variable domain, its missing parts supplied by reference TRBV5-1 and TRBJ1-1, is KAGVTQTPRYLIKTRGQQVTLSCSPISGHRSVSWYQQTPGQGLQFLFEYFSETQRNKGNFPGRFSGRQFSNSRSEMNVSTLELGDSALYLCASSLETYRVAEAFFGQGTRLTVV.

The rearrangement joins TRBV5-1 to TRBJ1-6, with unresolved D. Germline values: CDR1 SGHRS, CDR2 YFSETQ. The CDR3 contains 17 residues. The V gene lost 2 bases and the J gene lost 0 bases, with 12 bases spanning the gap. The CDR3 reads CASSFGVRSSYNSPLHF. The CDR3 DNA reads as TGCGCCAGCAGCTTCGGGGTACGCAGCTCCTATAATTCACCCCTCCACTTT.

This CDR3 reads CASSPWTGTSYEQYF. The CDR3 nucleotides read TGTGCCAGCAGCCCCTGGACAGGAACCTCCTACGAGCAGTACTTC. The J gene is TRBJ2-7, the V gene TRBV9, with 7 bases lining up with TRBD1. The CDR3 loop spans 15 amino acids. Germline values: CDR1 SGDLS, CDR2 YYNGEE. The trim removed 4 bases at V and 0 bases at J, leaving 7 bases unmatched.

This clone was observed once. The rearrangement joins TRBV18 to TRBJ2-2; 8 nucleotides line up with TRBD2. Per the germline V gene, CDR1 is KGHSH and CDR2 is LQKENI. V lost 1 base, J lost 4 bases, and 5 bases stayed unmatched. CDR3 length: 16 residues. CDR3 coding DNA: TGTGCCAGCTCACCACGAGCGGGAGACGGCACCGGGGAGCTGTTTTTT. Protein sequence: CASSPRAGDGTGELFF.

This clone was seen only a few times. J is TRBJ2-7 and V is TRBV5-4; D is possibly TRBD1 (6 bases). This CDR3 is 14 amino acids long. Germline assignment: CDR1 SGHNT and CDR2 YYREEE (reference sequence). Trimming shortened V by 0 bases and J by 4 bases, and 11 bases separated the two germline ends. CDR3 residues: CASSLGDITYEQYF. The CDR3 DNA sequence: TGTGCCAGCAGCTTGGGGGACATTACTTACGAGCAGTACTTC.

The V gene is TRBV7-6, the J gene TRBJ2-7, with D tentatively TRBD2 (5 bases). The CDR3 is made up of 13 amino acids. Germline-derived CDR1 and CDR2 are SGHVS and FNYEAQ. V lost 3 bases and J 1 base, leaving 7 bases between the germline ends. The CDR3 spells CASSLDSSYEQYF. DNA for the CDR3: TGTGCCAGCAGCTTGGACTCATCCTACGAGCAGTACTTC.

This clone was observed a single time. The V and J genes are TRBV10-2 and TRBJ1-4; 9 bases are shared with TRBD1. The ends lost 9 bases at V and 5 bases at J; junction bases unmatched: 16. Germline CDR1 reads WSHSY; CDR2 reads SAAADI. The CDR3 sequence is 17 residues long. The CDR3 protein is CASSPGQGFLANEKLFF. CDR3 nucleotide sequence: TGCGCCAGTAGCCCGGGACAGGGTTTCCTGGCGAATGAAAAACTGTTTTTT.

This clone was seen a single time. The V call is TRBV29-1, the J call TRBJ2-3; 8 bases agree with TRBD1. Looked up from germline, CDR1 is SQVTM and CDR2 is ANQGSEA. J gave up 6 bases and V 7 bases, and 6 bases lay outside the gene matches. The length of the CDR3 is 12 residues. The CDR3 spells CSGRTGPDTQYF. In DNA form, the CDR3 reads TGCAGCGGACGGACAGGGCCCGATACGCAGTATTTT.

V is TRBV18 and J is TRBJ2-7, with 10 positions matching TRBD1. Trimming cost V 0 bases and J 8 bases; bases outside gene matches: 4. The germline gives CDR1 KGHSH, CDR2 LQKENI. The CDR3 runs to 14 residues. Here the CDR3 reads CASSPPGTGDKQYF. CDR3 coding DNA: TGTGCCAGCTCACCACCAGGGACAGGGGACAAGCAGTACTTC. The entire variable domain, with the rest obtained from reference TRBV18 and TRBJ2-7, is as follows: NAGVMQNPRHLVRRRGQEARLRCSPMKGHSHVYWYRQLPEEGLKFMVYLQKENIIDESGMPKERFSAEFPKEGPSILRIQQVVRGDSAAYFCASSPPGTGDKQYFGPGTRLTVT.

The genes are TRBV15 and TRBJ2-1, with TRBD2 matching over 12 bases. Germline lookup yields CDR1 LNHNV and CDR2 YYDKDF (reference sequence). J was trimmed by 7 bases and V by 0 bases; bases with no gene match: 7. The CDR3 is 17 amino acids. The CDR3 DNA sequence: TGTGCCACCAGCAGAGATCGGCTAGCGGGAGGGTTGAATGAGCAGTTCTTC. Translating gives CATSRDRLAGGLNEQFF.

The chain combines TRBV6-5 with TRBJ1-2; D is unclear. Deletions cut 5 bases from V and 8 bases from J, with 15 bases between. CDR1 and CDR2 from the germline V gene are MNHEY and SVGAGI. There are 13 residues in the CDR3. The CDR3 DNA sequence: TGTGCCAGCAGTCGCAGCGGGGAAGGCGGCTACACCTTC. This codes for CASSRSGEGGYTF.

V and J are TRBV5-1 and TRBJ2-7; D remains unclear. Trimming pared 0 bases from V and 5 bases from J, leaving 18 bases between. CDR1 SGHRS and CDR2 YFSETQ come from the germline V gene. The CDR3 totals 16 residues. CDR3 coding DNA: TGCGCCAGCAGCTTGGGGACCGACCTCATTACGAACGAGCAGTACTTC. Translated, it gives CASSLGTDLITNEQYF.

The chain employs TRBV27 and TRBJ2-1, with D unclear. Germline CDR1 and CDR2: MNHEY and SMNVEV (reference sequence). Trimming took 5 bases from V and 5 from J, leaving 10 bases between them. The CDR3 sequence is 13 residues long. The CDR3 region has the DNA TGTGCCAGCAGTATGGACCAAGACAATGAGCAGTTCTTC. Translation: CASSMDQDNEQFF.

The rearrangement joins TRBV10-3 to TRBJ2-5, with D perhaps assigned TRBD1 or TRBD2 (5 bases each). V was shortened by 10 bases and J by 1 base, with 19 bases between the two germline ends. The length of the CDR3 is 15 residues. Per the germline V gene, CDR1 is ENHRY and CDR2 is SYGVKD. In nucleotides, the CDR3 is TGTGCCAGCTCCCGAAGAGGGGAGAGCCAAGAGACCCAGTACTTC. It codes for CASSRRGESQETQYF.

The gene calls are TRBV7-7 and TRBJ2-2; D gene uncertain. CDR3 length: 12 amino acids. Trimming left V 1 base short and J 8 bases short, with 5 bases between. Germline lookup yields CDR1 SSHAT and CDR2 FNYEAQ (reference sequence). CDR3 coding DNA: TGTGCCAGCAGCTTAGGTACTGGGGAGCTGTTTTTT. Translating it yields CASSLGTGELFF.

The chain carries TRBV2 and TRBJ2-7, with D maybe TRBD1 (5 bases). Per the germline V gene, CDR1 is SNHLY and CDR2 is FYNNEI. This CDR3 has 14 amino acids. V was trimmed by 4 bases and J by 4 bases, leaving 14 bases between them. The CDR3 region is CASSVVRTPYEQYF. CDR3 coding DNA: TGTGCCAGCAGTGTCGTTCGGACACCGTACGAGCAGTACTTC.

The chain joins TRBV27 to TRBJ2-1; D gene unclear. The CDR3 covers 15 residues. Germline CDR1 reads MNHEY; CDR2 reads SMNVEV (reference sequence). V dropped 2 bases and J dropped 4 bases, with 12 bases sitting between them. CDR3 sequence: CASSLRPVLYNEQFF. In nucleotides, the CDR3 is TGTGCCAGCAGTTTACGGCCCGTACTTTACAATGAGCAGTTCTTC.

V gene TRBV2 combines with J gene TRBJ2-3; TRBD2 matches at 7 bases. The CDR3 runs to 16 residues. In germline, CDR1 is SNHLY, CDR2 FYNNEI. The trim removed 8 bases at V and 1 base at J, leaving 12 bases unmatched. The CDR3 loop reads CASSTPQTSGTDTQYF. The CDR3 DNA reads TGTGCCAGCTCCACACCCCAAACTAGCGGCACAGATACGCAGTATTTT.

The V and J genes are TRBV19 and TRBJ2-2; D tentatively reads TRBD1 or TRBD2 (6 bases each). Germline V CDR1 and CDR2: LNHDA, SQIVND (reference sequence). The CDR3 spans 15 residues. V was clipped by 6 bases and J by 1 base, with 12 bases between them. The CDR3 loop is CASRARGQNTGELFF. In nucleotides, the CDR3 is TGTGCCAGTAGGGCCCGGGGGCAGAACACCGGGGAGCTGTTTTTT.